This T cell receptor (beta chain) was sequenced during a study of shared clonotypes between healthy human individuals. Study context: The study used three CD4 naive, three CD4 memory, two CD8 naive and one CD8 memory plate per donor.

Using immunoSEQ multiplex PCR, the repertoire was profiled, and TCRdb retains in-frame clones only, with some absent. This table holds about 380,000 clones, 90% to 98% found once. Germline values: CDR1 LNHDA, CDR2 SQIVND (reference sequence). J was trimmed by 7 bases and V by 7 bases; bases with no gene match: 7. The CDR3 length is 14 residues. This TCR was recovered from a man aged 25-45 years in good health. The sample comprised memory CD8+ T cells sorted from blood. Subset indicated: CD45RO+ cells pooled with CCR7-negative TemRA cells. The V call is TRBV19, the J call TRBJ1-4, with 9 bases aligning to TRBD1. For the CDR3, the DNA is TGTGCCAGTAAAGAGCTACAGGGGGCTGAAAAACTGTTTTTT. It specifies CASKELQGAEKLFF.